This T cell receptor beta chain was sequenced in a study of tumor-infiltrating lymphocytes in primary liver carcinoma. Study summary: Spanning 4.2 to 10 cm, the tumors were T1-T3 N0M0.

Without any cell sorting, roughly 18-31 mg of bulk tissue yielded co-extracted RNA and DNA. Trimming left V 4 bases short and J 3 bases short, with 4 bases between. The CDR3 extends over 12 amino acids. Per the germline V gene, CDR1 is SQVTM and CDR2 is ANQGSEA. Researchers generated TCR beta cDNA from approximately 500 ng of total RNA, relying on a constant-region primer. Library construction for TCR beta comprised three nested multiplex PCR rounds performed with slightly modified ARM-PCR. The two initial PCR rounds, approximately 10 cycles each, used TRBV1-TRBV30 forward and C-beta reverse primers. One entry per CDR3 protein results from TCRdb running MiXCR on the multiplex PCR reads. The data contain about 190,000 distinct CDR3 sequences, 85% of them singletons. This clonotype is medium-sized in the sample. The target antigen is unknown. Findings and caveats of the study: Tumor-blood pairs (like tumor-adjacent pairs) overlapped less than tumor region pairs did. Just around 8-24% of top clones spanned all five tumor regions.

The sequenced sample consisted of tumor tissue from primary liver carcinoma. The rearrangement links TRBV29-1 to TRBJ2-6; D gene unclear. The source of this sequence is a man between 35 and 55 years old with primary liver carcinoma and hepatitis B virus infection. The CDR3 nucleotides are TGCAGCGTTGTTTTTGGGGCCAACGTCCTGACTTTC. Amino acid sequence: CSVVFGANVLTF.